Following are 21 T cell receptor beta chains from one sample sequenced in a study of blood T cell repertoires in COVID-19. Profiling relied on immunoSEQ multiplex PCR, and the TCRdb table lists in-frame clones only, not all of them. Of some 130,000 clones in the sample, around three quarters were seen once. The sequencing sample was made of peripheral blood. All receptors come from a woman older than 75 with acute or convalescent COVID-19.

This CDR3 is CASSLAGAFGEKLFF. CDR3 in DNA: TGTGCCAGCAGCTTAGCAGGGGCCTTTGGTGAAAAACTGTTTTTT. This chain links TRBV7-2 with TRBJ1-4; D perhaps matches TRBD1 (5 bases). The germline CDR1 and CDR2 sequences are SGHTA and FQGNSA. The CDR3 length is 15 residues. V lost 0 bases and J lost 7, with 12 bases in between.

The chain couples TRBV6-2 or TRBV6-3 to TRBJ1-1; 8 positions match TRBD1. The CDR3 extends over 20 amino acids. J gave up 0 bases and V 6 bases, and 21 bases lay outside the gene matches. CDR1 is MNHEY and CDR2 is SVGEGT in the germline V gene. For the CDR3, the DNA is TGTGCCAGCAGCAAGGGACAGGTCGATTGGGGTACTCACATGAACACTGAAGCTTTCTTT. As protein: CASSKGQVDWGTHMNTEAFF.

The rearrangement joins TRBV5-1 to TRBJ2-1; maybe TRBD1 (6 bases). The germline V gene encodes CDR1 SGHRS and CDR2 YFSETQ. With 0 bases removed from V and 6 bases from J, the gap between germline ends came to 10 bases. The CDR3 is 14 residues long. CDR3 DNA sequence: TGCGCCAGCAGCTTGGGCCCAGGGGCCAATGAGCAGTTCTTC. This codes for CASSLGPGANEQFF.

Only a few counts were recorded for this clone. J is TRBJ1-5 and V is TRBV19, with D hard to call. Germline loops: CDR1 LNHDA, CDR2 SQIVND (reference sequence). This CDR3 has 14 amino acids. The V end lost 1 base, the J end lost 5 bases, and 9 bases lay between the germline ends. The CDR3 protein is CASSIVSGYQPQHF. The CDR3 DNA is TGTGCCAGTAGTATAGTGTCAGGATATCAGCCCCAGCATTTT.

This clone came up a few times. The chain has TRBV4-2 and TRBJ1-3; D might be TRBD1 (5 bases). Germline loops: CDR1 LGHNA, CDR2 YNFKEQ. This CDR3 comprises 18 residues. Deletions cut 0 bases from V and 0 bases from J, with 15 bases between. The CDR3 sequence is CASSQEPTAGHSGNTIYF. CDR3 coding DNA: TGTGCCAGCAGCCAAGAGCCGACAGCAGGCCACTCTGGAAACACCATATATTTT.

The chain uses TRBV11-3 and TRBJ2-3; tentatively, D is TRBD1 (5 bases). Germline CDR1 is SGHNT and CDR2 is YENEEA. Deletions cut 5 bases from V and 5 bases from J, with 11 bases between. CDR3 length: 13 amino acids. This CDR3 reads CASSPNQGDTQYF. The CDR3 DNA reads as TGTGCCAGCAGCCCCAACCAGGGAGATACGCAGTATTTT.

This rearrangement joins TRBV2 to TRBJ1-2; D gene uncertain. The CDR3 loop spans 15 amino acids. Germline V CDR1 and CDR2: SNHLY, FYNNEI. Trimming stripped 4 bases from V and 3 bases from J, with 15 bases between. CDR3 residues: CASSVGLGVDYGYTF. In DNA, the CDR3 is TGTGCCAGCAGTGTAGGGCTGGGAGTAGACTATGGCTACACCTTC.

J is TRBJ2-5 and V is TRBV28, with D perhaps matching TRBD1 (6 bases). Germline V gene data show CDR1 as MDHEN and CDR2 as SYDVKM. V was pared by 6 bases and J by 2 bases, with 16 bases between. The CDR3 loop spans 15 amino acids. The CDR3 spells CASRAPPGAQETQYF. CDR3 nucleotides: TGTGCCAGCAGGGCTCCTCCAGGGGCTCAAGAGACCCAGTACTTC.

The chain is built from TRBV11-1 and TRBJ2-7; 10 bases are shared with TRBD1. This CDR3 has 15 amino acids. The ends lost 6 bases at V and 3 bases at J; junction bases unmatched: 8. Looked up from germline, CDR1 is SGHAT and CDR2 is FQDESV (reference sequence). CDR3 protein: CASSYPGTGVYEQYF. The DNA for the CDR3 is TGTGCCAGCAGTTATCCCGGGACAGGGGTCTACGAGCAGTACTTC.

This clone was found a few times. The chain recombines TRBV6-2 or TRBV6-3 with TRBJ1-2; 7 nucleotides agree with TRBD1. CDR3 length: 11 residues. Germline CDR1 reads MNHEY; CDR2 reads SVGEGT. Germline trimming cut 4 bases from V and 10 bases from J; bases unmatched to any gene: 3. The CDR3 nucleotides are TGTGCCAGCAGTTTAAGGGGGCTCTACACCTTC. Amino acid sequence: CASSLRGLYTF.

The V and J genes are TRBV4-2 and TRBJ1-1, with a possible D match to TRBD1 (5 bases). This CDR3 contains 15 residues. V lost 4 bases to trimming and J lost 10 bases, with 22 bases between them. In germline, CDR1 is LGHNA, CDR2 YNFKEQ. DNA of the CDR3: TGTGCCAGCAGCCCATGGGTGAATAAAGGGGATGGAGCTTTCTTT. It codes for CASSPWVNKGDGAFF.

V usage is TRBV5-1 and J usage is TRBJ1-1, with 8 nucleotides matching TRBD1. The CDR3 is made up of 15 amino acids. Trimming took 1 base from V and 5 from J; bases not matched to a gene: 7. Looked up from germline, CDR1 is SGHRS and CDR2 is YFSETQ. The CDR3 loop is CASSLNQGALTEAFF. The CDR3 bases are TGCGCCAGCAGCTTGAATCAGGGGGCGCTGACTGAAGCTTTCTTT.

This clone was recorded once. V and J are TRBV21-1 and TRBJ1-3; TRBD1, the table's D call, lacks a check against the DNA. TRBV21-1 is a recognized pseudogene. This CDR3 region has 16 residues. The CDR3 protein is CASSKAGDREENTIYF. The CDR3 DNA follows: TGTGCCAGCAGCAAAGCGGGGGACAGGGAGGAAAACACCATATATTTT.

The V and J genes are TRBV5-5 and TRBJ2-7; TRBD1 matches 8 bases. Looked up from germline, CDR1 is SGHKS and CDR2 is YYEKEE (reference sequence). This CDR3 contains 18 residues. The V segment lost 0 bases and the J segment 6 bases; nucleotides outside the gene matches: 17. The CDR3 sequence is CASSLAAGTGLVSREQYF. CDR3 bases: TGTGCCAGCAGCTTGGCAGCCGGGACAGGTTTGGTCTCTCGCGAGCAGTACTTC.

The chain uses TRBV28 and TRBJ2-5; D is perhaps TRBD1 (6 bases). This CDR3 contains 15 residues. Trimming removed 5 bases from V and 6 bases from J, with 19 bases in between. The germline CDR1 and CDR2 sequences are MDHEN and SYDVKM. CDR3 nucleotides: TGTGCCAGCAGTCCACCGTTTGGGGGCTCAAAGACCCAGTACTTC. Its translation is CASSPPFGGSKTQYF.

The chain couples TRBV5-1 to TRBJ2-3, with no clear D. CDR1 and CDR2 (germline): SGHRS, YFSETQ. This CDR3 contains 12 residues. Trimming took off 4 bases at V and 2 bases at J, with 5 bases between the two ends. CDR3 region: CASSPDTDTQYF. CDR3 nucleotide sequence: TGCGCCAGCAGCCCAGACACAGATACGCAGTATTTT.

The chain joins TRBV11-2 to TRBJ1-1, with 8 bases identical to TRBD1. Germline lookup yields CDR1 SGHAT and CDR2 FQNNGV. J gave up 5 bases and V 3 bases, and 5 bases lay outside the gene matches. There are 14 residues in the CDR3. The CDR3 region is CASSFSGGETEAFF. CDR3 nucleotides: TGTGCCAGCAGCTTTTCAGGGGGCGAAACTGAAGCTTTCTTT.

The rearrangement uses TRBV6-5 and TRBJ1-2, with a tentative D call TRBD1 (6 bases). V lost 6 bases and J lost 6, with 17 bases in between. The CDR3 is made up of 14 amino acids. CDR1 MNHEY and CDR2 SVGAGI come from the germline V gene. CDR3 amino acids: CASSSNVQGHGYTF. The CDR3 coding sequence is TGTGCCAGCAGCTCTAACGTACAGGGCCATGGCTACACCTTC.

This chain uses TRBV7-2 with TRBJ2-5, with D perhaps matching TRBD1 (6 bases). This CDR3 has 16 amino acids. With 0 bases removed from V and 1 base from J, the gap between germline ends came to 12 bases. Germline CDR1 is SGHTA and CDR2 is FQGNSA. The CDR3 region is CASSLALGQFQETQYF. In DNA form, the CDR3 reads TGTGCCAGCAGCTTAGCCCTCGGACAGTTCCAAGAGACCCAGTACTTC.

CDR3 nucleotides: TGTGCCTGGAGTGTAAATCCCAGCACTGAAGCTTTCTTT. Residues: CAWSVNPSTEAFF. The J gene is TRBJ1-1, the V gene TRBV30, with no clear D. V lost 0 bases and J 4 bases, leaving 9 bases between the germline ends. CDR3 size: 13 residues. Germline values: CDR1 GTSNPN, CDR2 SVGIG (reference sequence).

This chain connects TRBV6-6 to TRBJ2-4; TRBD1 matches 7 bases. Germline V gene lookup returns CDR1 MNHNY and CDR2 SVGAGI (reference sequence). The V gene end was trimmed by 7 bases and the J gene end by 7 bases; junction bases not matched to a gene: 10. This CDR3 has 14 amino acids. The CDR3 reads CASTQEQGVNIQYF. For the CDR3, the DNA is TGTGCCAGCACCCAAGAGCAGGGGGTGAACATTCAGTACTTC.